Sequencing of this TCR beta chain was carried out in a study of T cell responses to AZD1222 COVID-19 vaccine. Study results and caveats: Clonal diversity was possibly underestimated, and white British individuals and females predominated among donors.

Sequenced by immunoSEQ multiplex PCR; TCRdb stores in-frame clones only, minus some. The sample has around 50,000 clones, about 88% seen once. The CDR3 has 15 residues. Per germline, CDR1 KGHSH and CDR2 LQKENI. Trimming shortened V by 3 bases and J by 2 bases, and 10 bases separated the two germline ends. This clone showed up just once. Its matching antigen is unknown. The sample has other DNA sequences that encode this CDR3 too. This receptor was taken from an adult in good health. Here the sequenced sample was peripheral blood, taken on day 0 of AZD1222 vaccination. The chain has TRBV18 and TRBJ2-2; perhaps TRBD1 as D (6 bases). Here the CDR3 DNA reads TGTGCCAGCTCACCTACAGGGCCCAACACCGGGGAGCTGTTTTTT. It is translated as CASSPTGPNTGELFF.